This paragraph covers one T cell receptor beta chain sequence. CDR1 KGHSH and CDR2 LQKENI come from the germline V gene. The CDR3 covers 17 residues. V was shortened by 2 bases and J by 6 bases, with 19 bases between the two germline ends. Data came from immunoSEQ multiplex PCR; TCRdb stores just in-frame clones and leaves some out. The sample lists about 150,000 clones; more than 80% were seen once. This sample was taken from a study of blood T cell repertoires in COVID-19. The chain links TRBV18 to TRBJ2-2, with a weak D call TRBD2 (5 bases). This receptor was obtained from a woman in her 40s with acute or convalescent COVID-19. Specimen: peripheral blood. The CDR3 coding sequence is TGTGCCAGCTCACCAATATCCGGGAAAGGTGCATCCGGGGAGCTGTTTTTT. It yields the protein CASSPISGKGASGELFF.